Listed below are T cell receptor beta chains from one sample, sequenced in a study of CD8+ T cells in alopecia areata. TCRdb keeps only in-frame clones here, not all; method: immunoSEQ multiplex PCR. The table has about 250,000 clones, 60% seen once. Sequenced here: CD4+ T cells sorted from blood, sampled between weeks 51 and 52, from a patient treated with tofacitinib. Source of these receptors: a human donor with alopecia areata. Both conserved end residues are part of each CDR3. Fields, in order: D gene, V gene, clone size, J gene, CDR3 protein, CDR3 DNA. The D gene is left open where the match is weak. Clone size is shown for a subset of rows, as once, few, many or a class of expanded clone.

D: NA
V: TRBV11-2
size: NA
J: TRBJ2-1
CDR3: CASSLVLGAGGEQFF
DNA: TGTGCCAGCAGCTTAGTCCTGGGGGCTGGAGGTGAGCAGTTCTTC

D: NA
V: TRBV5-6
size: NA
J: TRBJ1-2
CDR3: CASSSLGPRGANYGYTF
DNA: TGTGCCAGCAGCTCCCTGGGCCCCAGGGGAGCTAACTATGGCTACACCTTC

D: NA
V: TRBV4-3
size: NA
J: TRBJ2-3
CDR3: CASSQDGHRGSVTDTQYF
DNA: TGCGCCAGCAGCCAAGATGGGCATCGAGGCTCGGTCACAGATACGCAGTATTTT

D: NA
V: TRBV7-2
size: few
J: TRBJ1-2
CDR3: CASSLVGYGYTF
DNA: TGTGCCAGCAGCTTAGTTGGCTATGGCTACACCTTC

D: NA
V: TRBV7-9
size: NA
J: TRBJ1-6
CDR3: CASSIRSEGDSPLHF
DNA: TGTGCCAGCAGCATAAGATCAGAGGGGGATTCACCCCTCCACTTT

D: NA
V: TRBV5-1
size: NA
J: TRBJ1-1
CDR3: CASSLALSYLDTEAFF
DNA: TGCGCCAGCAGCTTGGCCTTAAGCTATCTCGACACTGAAGCTTTCTTT

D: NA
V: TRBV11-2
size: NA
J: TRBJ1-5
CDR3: CASSLWSNQPQHF
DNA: TGTGCCAGCAGCTTATGGAGCAATCAGCCCCAGCATTTT

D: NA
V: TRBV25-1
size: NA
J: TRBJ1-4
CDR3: CASSAGGKLFF
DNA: TGTGCCAGCAGTGCCGGAGGAAAACTGTTTTTT

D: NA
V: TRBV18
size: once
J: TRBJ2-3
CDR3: CASSPVDSTDTQYF
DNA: TGTGCCAGCTCACCGGTGGATAGCACAGATACGCAGTATTTT

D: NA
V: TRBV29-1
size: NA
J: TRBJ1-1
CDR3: CSAEWGGIEAFF
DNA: TGCAGCGCCGAATGGGGGGGCATTGAAGCTTTCTTT

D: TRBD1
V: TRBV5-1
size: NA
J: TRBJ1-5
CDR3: CASSLDRGSNQPQHF
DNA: TGCGCCAGCAGCTTGGACAGGGGCAGCAATCAGCCCCAGCATTTT

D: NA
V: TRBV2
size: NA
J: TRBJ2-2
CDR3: CASRVQGDGELFF
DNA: TGTGCCAGCAGAGTACAGGGAGACGGGGAGCTGTTTTTT

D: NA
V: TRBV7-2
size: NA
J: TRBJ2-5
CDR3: CASSRTSQETQYF
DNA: TGTGCCAGCAGCCGGACGAGCCAAGAGACCCAGTACTTC

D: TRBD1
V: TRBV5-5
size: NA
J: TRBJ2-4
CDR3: CASTEDRYVEVQYF
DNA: TGTGCCAGCACAGAGGACAGGTATGTGGAGGTTCAGTACTTC

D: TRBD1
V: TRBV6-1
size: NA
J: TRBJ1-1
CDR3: CASSEAGTGGTEAFF
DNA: TGTGCCAGCAGTGAAGCAGGGACAGGGGGCACTGAAGCTTTCTTT

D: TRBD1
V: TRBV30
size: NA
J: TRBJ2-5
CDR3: CAWSAPGRGQETQYF
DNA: TGTGCCTGGAGTGCTCCTGGCAGGGGGCAGGAGACCCAGTACTTC

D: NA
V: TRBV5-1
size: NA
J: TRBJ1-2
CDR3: CASSPQDPSSYGYTF
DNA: TGCGCCAGCAGCCCCCAGGACCCATCGAGCTATGGCTACACCTTC

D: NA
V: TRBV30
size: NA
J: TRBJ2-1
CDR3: CAWSFGANNEQFF
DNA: TGTGCCTGGAGTTTCGGGGCCAACAATGAGCAGTTCTTC

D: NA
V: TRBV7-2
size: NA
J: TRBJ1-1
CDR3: CASSWDKNTEAFF
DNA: TGTGCCAGCAGCTGGGACAAGAACACTGAAGCTTTCTTT

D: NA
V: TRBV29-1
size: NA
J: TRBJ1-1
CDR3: CSGQRGTNTEAFF
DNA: TGCAGCGGGCAACGGGGGACCAACACTGAAGCTTTCTTT

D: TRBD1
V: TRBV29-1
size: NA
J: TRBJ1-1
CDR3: CSGERDRATEAFF
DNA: TGCAGCGGGGAACGGGACAGGGCCACTGAAGCTTTCTTT

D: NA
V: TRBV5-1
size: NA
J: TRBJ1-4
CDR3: CASSRKHVYNEKLFF
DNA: TGCGCCAGCAGCAGAAAACACGTTTATAATGAAAAACTGTTTTTT

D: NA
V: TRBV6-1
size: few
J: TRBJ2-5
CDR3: CAKGVGSLETQYF
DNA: TGTGCCAAAGGGGTGGGATCGTTAGAGACCCAGTACTTC

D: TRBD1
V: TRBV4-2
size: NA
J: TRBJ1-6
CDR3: CASSPPGQINSPLHF
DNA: TGTGCCAGCAGCCCCCCGGGACAGATTAATTCACCCCTCCACTTT

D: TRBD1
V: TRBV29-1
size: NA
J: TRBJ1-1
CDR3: CSAISLTGGDEAFF
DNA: TGCAGCGCCATAAGCTTGACAGGGGGAGACGAAGCTTTCTTT

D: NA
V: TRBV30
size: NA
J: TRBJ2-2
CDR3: CAWSLLDSTGELFF
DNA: TGTGCCTGGAGTCTCTTGGACAGCACCGGGGAGCTGTTTTTT

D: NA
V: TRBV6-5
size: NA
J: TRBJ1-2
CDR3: CASSARGYGYTF
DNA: TGTGCCAGCAGTGCACGGGGGTATGGCTACACCTTC

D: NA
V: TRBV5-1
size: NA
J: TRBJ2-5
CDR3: CASSFPGEETQYF
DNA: TGCGCCAGCAGCTTTCCAGGGGAAGAGACCCAGTACTTC

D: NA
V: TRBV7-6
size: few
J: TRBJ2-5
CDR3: CASEAGETQYF
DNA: TGTGCCAGCGAAGCGGGAGAGACCCAGTACTTC

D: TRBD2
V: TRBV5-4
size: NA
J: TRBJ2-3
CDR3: CASRAGLGGTDTQYF
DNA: TGTGCCAGCAGGGCCGGACTAGGTGGCACAGATACGCAGTATTTT

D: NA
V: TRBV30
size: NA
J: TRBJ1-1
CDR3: CAWSVGGGTEAFF
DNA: TGTGCCTGGAGTGTCGGGGGGGGAACTGAAGCTTTCTTT

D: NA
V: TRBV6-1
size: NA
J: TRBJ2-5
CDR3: CACKTQYF
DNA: TGTGCCTGCAAGACCCAGTACTTC

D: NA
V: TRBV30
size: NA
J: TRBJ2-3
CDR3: CAWRGRGRVGTQYF
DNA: TGTGCCTGGAGGGGCAGGGGAAGAGTTGGTACGCAGTATTTT

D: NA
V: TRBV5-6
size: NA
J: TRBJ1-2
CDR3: CASSGFGSNYGYTF
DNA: TGTGCCAGCAGCGGCTTCGGATCTAACTATGGCTACACCTTC

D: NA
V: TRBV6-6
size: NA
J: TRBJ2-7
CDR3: CASKGLSSYEQYF
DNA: TGTGCCAGCAAGGGACTGAGCTCCTACGAGCAGTACTTC

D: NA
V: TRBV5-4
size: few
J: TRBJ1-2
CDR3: CASSTEGGYGYTF
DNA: TGTGCCAGCAGCACCGAAGGGGGCTATGGCTACACCTTC

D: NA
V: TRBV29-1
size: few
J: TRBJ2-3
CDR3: CSVVRSRGADTQYF
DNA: TGCAGCGTTGTAAGAAGCAGGGGAGCAGATACGCAGTATTTT

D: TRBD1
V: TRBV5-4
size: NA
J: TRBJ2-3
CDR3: CASSPGGQGRPDTQYF
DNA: TGTGCCAGCAGCCCGGGGGGACAGGGGCGACCAGATACGCAGTATTTT

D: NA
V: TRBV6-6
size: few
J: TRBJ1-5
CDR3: CASSHQGFQPQHF
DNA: TGTGCCAGCAGCCACCAGGGATTTCAGCCCCAGCATTTT

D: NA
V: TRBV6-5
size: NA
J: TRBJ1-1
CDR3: CASRSSGANTEAFF
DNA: TGTGCCAGCAGATCATCGGGGGCTAACACTGAAGCTTTCTTT